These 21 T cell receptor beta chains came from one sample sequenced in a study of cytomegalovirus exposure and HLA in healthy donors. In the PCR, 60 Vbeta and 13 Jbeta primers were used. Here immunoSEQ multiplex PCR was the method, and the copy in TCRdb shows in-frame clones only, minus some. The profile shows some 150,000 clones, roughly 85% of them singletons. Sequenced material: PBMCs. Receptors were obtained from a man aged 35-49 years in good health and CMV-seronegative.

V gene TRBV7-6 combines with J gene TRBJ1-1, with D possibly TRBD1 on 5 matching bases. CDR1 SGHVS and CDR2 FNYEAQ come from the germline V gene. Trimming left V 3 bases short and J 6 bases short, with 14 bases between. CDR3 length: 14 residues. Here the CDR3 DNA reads TGTGCCAGCAGCTTGGGCGGTGGGGCCCCTGAAGCTTTCTTT. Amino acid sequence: CASSLGGGAPEAFF.

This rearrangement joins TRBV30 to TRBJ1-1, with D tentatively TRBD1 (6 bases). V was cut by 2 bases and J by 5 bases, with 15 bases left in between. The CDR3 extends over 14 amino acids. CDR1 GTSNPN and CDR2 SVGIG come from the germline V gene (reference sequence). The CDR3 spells CAWSYGGPRTEAFF. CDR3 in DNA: TGTGCCTGGAGTTATGGGGGCCCCCGGACTGAAGCTTTCTTT.

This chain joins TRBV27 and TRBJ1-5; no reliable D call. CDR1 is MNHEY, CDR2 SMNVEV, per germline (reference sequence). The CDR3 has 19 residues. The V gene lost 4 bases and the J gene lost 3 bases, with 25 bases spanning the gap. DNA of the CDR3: TGTGCCAGCAGTTCTGAGGGAGCTGGAGGAGGACCGTCCAATCAGCCCCAGCATTTT. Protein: CASSSEGAGGGPSNQPQHF.

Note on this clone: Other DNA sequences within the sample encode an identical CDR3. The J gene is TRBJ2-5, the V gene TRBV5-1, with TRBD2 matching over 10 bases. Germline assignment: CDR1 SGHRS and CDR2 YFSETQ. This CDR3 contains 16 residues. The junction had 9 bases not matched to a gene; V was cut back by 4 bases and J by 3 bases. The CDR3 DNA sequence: TGCGCCAGCAGCGTTGGACTAGCGGTGACTGAAGAGACCCAGTACTTC. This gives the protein CASSVGLAVTEETQYF.

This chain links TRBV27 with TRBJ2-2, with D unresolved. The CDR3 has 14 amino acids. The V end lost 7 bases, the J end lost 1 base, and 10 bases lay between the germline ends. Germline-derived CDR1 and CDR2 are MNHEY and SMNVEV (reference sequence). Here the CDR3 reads CASKFRGNTGELFF. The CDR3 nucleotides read TGTGCCAGCAAATTTCGAGGGAACACCGGGGAGCTGTTTTTT.

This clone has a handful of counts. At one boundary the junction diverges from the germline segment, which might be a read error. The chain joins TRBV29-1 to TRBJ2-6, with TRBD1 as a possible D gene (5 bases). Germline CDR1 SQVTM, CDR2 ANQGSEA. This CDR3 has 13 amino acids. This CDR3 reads CSVGGSGANGLTF. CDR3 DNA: TGCAGCGTTGGTGGCTCTGGGGCCAACGGCCTGACTTTC.

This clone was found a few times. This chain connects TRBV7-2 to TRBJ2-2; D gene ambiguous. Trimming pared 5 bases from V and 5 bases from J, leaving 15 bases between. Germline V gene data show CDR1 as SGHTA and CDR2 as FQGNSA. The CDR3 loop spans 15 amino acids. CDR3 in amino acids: CASSREVALTGELFF. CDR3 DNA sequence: TGTGCCAGCAGCCGTGAGGTGGCCCTTACCGGGGAGCTGTTTTTT.

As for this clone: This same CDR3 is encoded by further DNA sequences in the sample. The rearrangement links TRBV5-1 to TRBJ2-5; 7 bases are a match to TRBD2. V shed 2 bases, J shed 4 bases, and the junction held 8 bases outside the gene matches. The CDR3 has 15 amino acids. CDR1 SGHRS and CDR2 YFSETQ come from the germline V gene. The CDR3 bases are TGCGCCAGCAGCTTAGGCGGGAGTGGGAGAGAGACCCAGTACTTC. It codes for CASSLGGSGRETQYF.

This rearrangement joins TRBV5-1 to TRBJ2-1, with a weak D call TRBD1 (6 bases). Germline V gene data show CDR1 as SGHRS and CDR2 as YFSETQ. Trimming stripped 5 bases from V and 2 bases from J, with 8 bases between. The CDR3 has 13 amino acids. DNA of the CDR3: TGCGCCAGCAGTGAGGGGGCCTACAATGAGCAGTTCTTC. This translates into CASSEGAYNEQFF.

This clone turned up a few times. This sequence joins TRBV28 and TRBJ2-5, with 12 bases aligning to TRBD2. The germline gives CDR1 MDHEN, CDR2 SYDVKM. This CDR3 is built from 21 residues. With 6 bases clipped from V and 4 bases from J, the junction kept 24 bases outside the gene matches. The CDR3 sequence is CASRTQTLAGGPSRPRETQYF. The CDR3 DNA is TGTGCCAGCAGGACTCAAACTCTAGCGGGAGGGCCTTCCCGCCCTAGAGAGACCCAGTACTTC.

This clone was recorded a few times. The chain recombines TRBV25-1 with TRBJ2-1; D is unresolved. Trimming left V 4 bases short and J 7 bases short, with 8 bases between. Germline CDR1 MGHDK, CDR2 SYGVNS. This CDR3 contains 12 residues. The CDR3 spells CASSGLNNEQFF. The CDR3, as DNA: TGTGCCAGCAGTGGACTTAATAATGAGCAGTTCTTC.

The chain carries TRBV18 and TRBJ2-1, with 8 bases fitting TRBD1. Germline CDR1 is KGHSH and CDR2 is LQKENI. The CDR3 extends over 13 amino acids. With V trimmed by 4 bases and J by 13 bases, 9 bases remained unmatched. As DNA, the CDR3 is TGTGCCAGCTCACGACGGACAGGGTTTGATCAGTTCTTC. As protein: CASSRRTGFDQFF.

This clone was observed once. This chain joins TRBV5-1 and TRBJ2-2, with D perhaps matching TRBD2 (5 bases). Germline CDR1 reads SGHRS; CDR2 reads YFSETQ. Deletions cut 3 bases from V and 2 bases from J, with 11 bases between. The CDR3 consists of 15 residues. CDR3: CASSSGLTNTGELFF. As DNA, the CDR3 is TGCGCCAGCAGCTCAGGACTGACTAACACCGGGGAGCTGTTTTTT.

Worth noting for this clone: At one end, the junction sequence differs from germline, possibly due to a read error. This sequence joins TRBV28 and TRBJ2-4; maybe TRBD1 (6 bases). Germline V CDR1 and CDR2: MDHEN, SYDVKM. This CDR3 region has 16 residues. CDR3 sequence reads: CASSLDRIQAQNIQYF. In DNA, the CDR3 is TGTGCCAGCAGCCTGGACAGAATTCAAGCCCAAAACATTCAGTACTTC.

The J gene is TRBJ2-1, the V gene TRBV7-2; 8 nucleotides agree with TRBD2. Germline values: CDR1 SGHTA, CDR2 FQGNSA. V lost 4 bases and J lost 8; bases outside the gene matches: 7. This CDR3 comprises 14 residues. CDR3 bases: TGTGCCAGCAGCTCGGGACTAGTACTAGATGAGCAGTTCTTC. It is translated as CASSSGLVLDEQFF.

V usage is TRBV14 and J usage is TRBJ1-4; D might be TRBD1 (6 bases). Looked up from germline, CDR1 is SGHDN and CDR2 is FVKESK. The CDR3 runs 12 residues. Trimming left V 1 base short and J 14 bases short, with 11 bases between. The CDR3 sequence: CASSQVNRALFF. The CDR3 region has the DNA TGTGCCAGCAGCCAAGTAAACAGGGCCCTGTTTTTT.

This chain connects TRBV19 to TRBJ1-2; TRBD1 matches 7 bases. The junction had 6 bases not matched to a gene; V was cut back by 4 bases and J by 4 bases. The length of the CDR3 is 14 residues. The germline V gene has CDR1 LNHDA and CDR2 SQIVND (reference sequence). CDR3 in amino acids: CASSTTGPGYGYTF. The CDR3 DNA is TGTGCCAGTAGTACGACAGGGCCCGGCTATGGCTACACCTTC.

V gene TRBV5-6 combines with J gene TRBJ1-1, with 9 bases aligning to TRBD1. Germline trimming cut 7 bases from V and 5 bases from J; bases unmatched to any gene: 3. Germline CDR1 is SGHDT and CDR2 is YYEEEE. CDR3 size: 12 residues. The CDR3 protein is CASHRGRTEAFF. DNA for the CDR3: TGTGCCAGCCACAGGGGGCGGACTGAAGCTTTCTTT.

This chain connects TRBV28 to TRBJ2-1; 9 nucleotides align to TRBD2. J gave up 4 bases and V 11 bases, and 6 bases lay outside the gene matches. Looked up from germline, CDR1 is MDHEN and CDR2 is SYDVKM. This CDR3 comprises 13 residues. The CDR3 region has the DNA TGTGCCGTTAAAGCGGGAGGATACAATGAGCAGTTCTTC. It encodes CAVKAGGYNEQFF.

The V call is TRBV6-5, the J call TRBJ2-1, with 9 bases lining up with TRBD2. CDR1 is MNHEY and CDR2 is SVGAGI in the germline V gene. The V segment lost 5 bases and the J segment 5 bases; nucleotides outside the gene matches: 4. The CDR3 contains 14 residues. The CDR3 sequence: CASSLAGLDNEQFF. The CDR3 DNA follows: TGTGCCAGCAGTCTAGCGGGACTAGACAATGAGCAGTTCTTC.

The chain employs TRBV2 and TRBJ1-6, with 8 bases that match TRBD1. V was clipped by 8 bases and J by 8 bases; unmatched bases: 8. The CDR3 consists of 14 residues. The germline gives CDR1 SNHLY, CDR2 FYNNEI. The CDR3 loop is CASRKAGGDSPLHF. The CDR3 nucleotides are TGTGCCAGCCGCAAAGCAGGGGGCGATTCACCCCTCCACTTT.